This T cell receptor beta chain was captured by sequencing in a study of CXCR3-negative and CXCR3-positive naive CD8 T cells. Findings and caveats of the study: Naive subsets expressed similar surface CD5; TRB CDR3 features served to infer TCR strength. The TRBV-TRBJ usage of naive CXCR3-negative and CXCR3-positive cells was similar, but that of memory cells differed. Hydrophobicity was higher for TRB CDR3s found in CXCR3-positive naive cells than in CXCR3-negative naive cells.

5' RACE that incorporated UMI labels was used to prepare the TRB cDNA libraries. TCRdb reworked the 5' RACE reads into one entry per CDR3 protein, no DNA. Its table records 70,000 to 95,000 distinct CDR3 sequences. Details on this clonotype: Its antigen is currently unknown.

The CDR3 is 15 residues long. The germline gives CDR1 MDHEN, CDR2 SYDVKM. A CD45RO-CCR7+CD27+CD95- phenotype identified naive CD8+ T cells. The chain couples TRBV28 to TRBJ2-3; TCRdb proposes TRBD1, but this gene call is untestable without DNA. This TCR was sampled from a human donor in good health. Some clones in this sample may be carry-over from other donors' samples. Material for sequencing was naive CXCR3- CD8+ T cells from blood. Subset denoted: CD45RO-CCR7+CD27+CD95- naive CD8+ T cells lacking CXCR3 (TNR3-). CDR3 sequence: CASSLRGASPDTQYF.